This is a list of T cell receptor beta chains from one sample in a study of blood T cells in healthy people across ages. TCRdb used MiXCR to reprocess the 5' RACE reads, holding one entry per CDR3 protein. The data show hundreds of thousands of distinct CDR3 sequences, approximately 52% seen once. The sample taken for sequencing was blood. The origin of the receptors is a man aged 60 to 69 in good health. Both conserved end residues are part of each CDR3. A D gene is named only where the DNA matches it firmly. The size field is filled for only some rows; it gives once, few, many or a size class.

>TRBJ2-1|.|few|TRBV27
CASRPQQGIGTNEQFF
TGTGCCAGCAGACCTCAACAGGGAATCGGTACGAATGAGCAGTTCTTC
>TRBJ1-5|TRBD1|.|TRBV4-2
CASTFRVGQGNQPQHF
TGTGCCAGCACATTCCGAGTAGGACAGGGAAATCAGCCCCAGCATTTT
>TRBJ2-3|.|once|TRBV20-1
CSASVLALPYTQYF
TGCAGTGCTAGTGTTCTAGCCCTCCCTTATACGCAGTATTTT
>TRBJ2-1|TRBD2|few|TRBV20-1
CSATSPGGFRNEQFF
TGCAGTGCTACCTCCCCGGGGGGTTTCCGTAATGAGCAGTTCTTC
>TRBJ2-7|.|.|TRBV7-8
CASSASRNRYEQYF
TGTGCCAGCAGCGCCAGCAGAAACCGCTACGAGCAGTACTTC
>TRBJ1-2|.|few|TRBV11-2
CASSGGVRRDGYTF
TGTGCCAGCAGCGGAGGCGTCCGGAGGGATGGCTACACCTTC
>TRBJ2-3|.|.|TRBV13
CASSPTILRGHFGDTQYF
TGTGCCAGCAGCCCGACCATCCTTAGGGGTCACTTTGGGGATACGCAGTATTTT
>TRBJ2-3|.|.|TRBV29-1
CSAAPGTDTQYF
TGCAGCGCCGCCCCAGGAACGGATACGCAGTATTTT
>TRBJ2-3|TRBD2|.|TRBV6-1
CASSARIRLAGVTDTQYF
TGTGCCAGCAGTGCGAGGATTCGACTAGCGGGAGTGACAGATACGCAGTATTTT
>TRBJ2-1|.|.|TRBV6-5
CASSYERTGPYNEQFF
TGTGCCAGCAGTTATGAGCGAACCGGTCCCTACAATGAGCAGTTCTTC
>TRBJ2-3|.|many|TRBV6-2/TRBV6-3
CASSSSTDTQYF
TGTGCCAGCAGCTCTAGCACAGATACGCAGTATTTT
>TRBJ2-3|TRBD1|.|TRBV27
CASRRTGVATDTQYF
TGTGCCAGCAGACGGACAGGAGTAGCCACAGATACGCAGTATTTT
>TRBJ2-3|.|.|TRBV29-1
CSVAGGGSVTDTQYF
TGCAGCGTTGCTGGCGGGGGCTCTGTCACAGATACGCAGTATTTT
>TRBJ2-7|.|few|TRBV12-3/TRBV12-4
CASSQRASYEQYF
TGTGCCAGTTCGCAAAGGGCTTCCTACGAGCAGTACTTC
>TRBJ2-1|TRBD2|few|TRBV7-2
CASSQTSGGYNEQFF
TGTGCCAGCAGCCAGACTAGCGGGGGCTACAATGAGCAGTTCTTC
>TRBJ1-1|.|.|TRBV29-1
CSAGNTEAFF
TGCAGCGCCGGAAACACTGAAGCTTTCTTT
>TRBJ2-3|TRBD2|.|TRBV12-3/TRBV12-4
CASSLVAGVRTDTQYF
TGTGCCAGCAGTTTAGTAGCGGGGGTTCGCACAGATACGCAGTATTTT
>TRBJ2-1|TRBD2|.|TRBV20-1
CSARASGRLNEQFF
TGCAGTGCTAGAGCCAGCGGGAGGCTTAATGAGCAGTTCTTC
>TRBJ1-5|.|.|TRBV27
CASSFRIGGVNQPQHF
TGTGCCAGCAGTTTCCGAATTGGGGGAGTCAATCAGCCCCAGCATTTT
>TRBJ2-5|TRBD1|.|TRBV29-1
CSATRTGFSGETQYF
TGCAGCGCGACCCGGACAGGTTTCTCGGGGGAGACCCAGTACTTC
>TRBJ1-2|.|.|TRBV20-1
CSARALGRDYGYTF
TGCAGTGCTAGAGCCCTCGGCAGGGACTATGGCTACACCTTC
>TRBJ2-3|TRBD2|few|TRBV4-2
CASSQGTSDTDTQYF
TGTGCCAGCAGCCAAGGGACTAGCGACACAGATACGCAGTATTTT
>TRBJ2-3|.|.|TRBV4-1
CASSQVVTMTDTQYF
TGCGCCAGCAGCCAAGTCGTCACTATGACAGATACGCAGTATTTT
>TRBJ1-2|.|.|TRBV27
CASSLTQGGGYGYTF
TGTGCCAGCAGTTTAACTCAAGGCGGGGGCTATGGCTACACCTTC
>TRBJ2-1|TRBD2|.|TRBV7-8
CASSVRLSRLAGRYNEQFF
TGTGCCAGCAGCGTACGGCTCTCCCGACTAGCGGGACGGTACAATGAGCAGTTCTTC
>TRBJ2-6|.|few|TRBV7-6
CASSLRLSSGANVLTF
TGTGCCAGCAGCTTAAGACTAAGCTCTGGGGCCAACGTCCTGACTTTC
>TRBJ1-5|TRBD1|.|TRBV7-2
CTSSPRQGWQPQHF
TGTACCAGCAGCCCTAGACAGGGATGGCAGCCCCAGCATTTT
>TRBJ2-5|TRBD1|.|TRBV2
CASRRDSYGQYF
TGTGCCAGCAGACGGGACAGCTACGGTCAGTACTTC